This T cell receptor beta chain was captured by sequencing in a study of CXCR3-negative and CXCR3-positive naive CD8 T cells. 5' RACE with UMI labels generated the TRB cDNA libraries. With the 5' RACE reads reprocessed, TCRdb shows one record per CDR3 protein and no DNA. This sample's clone table lists approximately 40,000 distinct CDR3 sequences. The CDR3 is made up of 15 amino acids. The germline V gene has CDR1 LGHNA and CDR2 YSLEER. The sequencing sample was made of memory CD8+ T cells from blood. The chain has TRBV4-3 and TRBJ2-2. The sequence derives from a human donor in good health. Some clones in this sample may be carry-over from other donors' samples. The CDR3 loop is CASSRSAANTGELFF.